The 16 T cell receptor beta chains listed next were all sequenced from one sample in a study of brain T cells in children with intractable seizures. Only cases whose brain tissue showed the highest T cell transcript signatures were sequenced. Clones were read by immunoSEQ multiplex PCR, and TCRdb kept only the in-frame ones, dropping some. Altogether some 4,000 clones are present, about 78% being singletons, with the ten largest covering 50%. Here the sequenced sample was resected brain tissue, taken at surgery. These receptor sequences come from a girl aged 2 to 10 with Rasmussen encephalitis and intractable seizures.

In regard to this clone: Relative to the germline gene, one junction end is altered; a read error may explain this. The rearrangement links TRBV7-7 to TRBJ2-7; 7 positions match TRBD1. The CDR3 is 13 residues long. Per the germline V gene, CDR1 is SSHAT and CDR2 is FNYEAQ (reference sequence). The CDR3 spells CASSLGTAYEQYF. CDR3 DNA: TGTGCTAGCAGCTTAGGGACAGCCTACGAGCAGTACTTC. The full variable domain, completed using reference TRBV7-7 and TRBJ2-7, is GAGVSQSPRYKVTKRGQDVTLRCDPISSHATLYWYQQALGQGPEFLTYFNYEAQPDKSGLPSDRFSAERPEGSISTLTIQRTEQRDSAMYRCASSLGTAYEQYFGPGTRLTVT.

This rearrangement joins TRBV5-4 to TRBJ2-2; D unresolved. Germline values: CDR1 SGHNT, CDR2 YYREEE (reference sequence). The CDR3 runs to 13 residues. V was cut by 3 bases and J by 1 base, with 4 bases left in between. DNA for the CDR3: TGTGCCAGCAGCTCAAAGAACACCGGGGAGCTGTTTTTT. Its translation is CASSSKNTGELFF.

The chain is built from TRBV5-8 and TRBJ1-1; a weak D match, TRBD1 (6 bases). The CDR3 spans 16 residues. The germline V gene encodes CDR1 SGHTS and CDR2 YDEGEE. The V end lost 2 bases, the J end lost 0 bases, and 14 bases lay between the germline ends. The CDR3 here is CASSLKGGYMNTEAFF. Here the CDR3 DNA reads TGTGCCAGCAGCTTAAAGGGGGGTTACATGAACACTGAAGCTTTCTTT. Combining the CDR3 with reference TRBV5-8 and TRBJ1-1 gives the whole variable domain EAGVTQSPTHLIKTRGQQATLRCSPISGHTSVYWYQQALGLGLQFLLWYDEGEERNRGNFPPRFSGRQFPNYSSELNVNALELEDSALYLCASSLKGGYMNTEAFFGQGTRLTVV.

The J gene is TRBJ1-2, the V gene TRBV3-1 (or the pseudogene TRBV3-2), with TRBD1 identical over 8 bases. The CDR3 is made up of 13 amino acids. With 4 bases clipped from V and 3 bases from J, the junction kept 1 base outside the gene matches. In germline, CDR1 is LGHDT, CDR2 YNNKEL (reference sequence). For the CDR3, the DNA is TGTGCCAGCAGCCCGACAGGGGACTATGGCTACACCTTC. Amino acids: CASSPTGDYGYTF.

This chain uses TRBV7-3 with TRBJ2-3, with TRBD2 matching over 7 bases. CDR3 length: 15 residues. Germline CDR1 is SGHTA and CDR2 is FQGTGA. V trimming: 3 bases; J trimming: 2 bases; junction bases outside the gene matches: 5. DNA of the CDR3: TGTGCCAGCAGCTTTCTTAGCGGGCCCACAGATACGCAGTATTTT. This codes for CASSFLSGPTDTQYF.

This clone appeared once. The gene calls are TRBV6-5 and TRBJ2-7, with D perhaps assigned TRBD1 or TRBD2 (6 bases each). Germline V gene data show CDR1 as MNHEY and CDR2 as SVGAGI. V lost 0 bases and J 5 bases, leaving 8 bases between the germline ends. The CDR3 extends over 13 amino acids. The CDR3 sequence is CASSYSRGDEQYF. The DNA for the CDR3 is TGTGCCAGCAGTTACTCAAGGGGGGACGAGCAGTACTTC.

This chain's CDR3 is CSAVTGYEQYF. CDR3 sequence (DNA): TGCAGTGCTGTAACAGGGTACGAGCAGTACTTC. This sequence joins TRBV20-1 and TRBJ2-7; D might be TRBD1 (6 bases). This CDR3 has 11 residues. Germline CDR1 is DFQATT and CDR2 is SNEGSKA (reference sequence). V was trimmed by 5 bases and J by 4 bases, leaving 9 bases between them.

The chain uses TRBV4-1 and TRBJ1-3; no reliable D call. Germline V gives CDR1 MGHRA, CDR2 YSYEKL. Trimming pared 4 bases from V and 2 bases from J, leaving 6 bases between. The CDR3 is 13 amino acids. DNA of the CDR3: TGCGCCAGCAGCCGCAAAACTGGAAACACCATATATTTT. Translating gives CASSRKTGNTIYF.

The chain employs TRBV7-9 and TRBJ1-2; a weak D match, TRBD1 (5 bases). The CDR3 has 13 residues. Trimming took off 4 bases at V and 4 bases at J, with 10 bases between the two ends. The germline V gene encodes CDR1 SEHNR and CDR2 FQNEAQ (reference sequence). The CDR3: CASSSDTAYGYTF. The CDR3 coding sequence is TGTGCCAGCAGCTCGGACACTGCCTATGGCTACACCTTC.

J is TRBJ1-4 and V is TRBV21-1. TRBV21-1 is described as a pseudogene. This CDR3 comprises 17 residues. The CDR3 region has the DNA TGTGCCAGCAGACTGGGGGTAGCTACAAGGTGTAATGAAAAACTGTTTTTT. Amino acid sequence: CASRLGVATRCNEKLFF.

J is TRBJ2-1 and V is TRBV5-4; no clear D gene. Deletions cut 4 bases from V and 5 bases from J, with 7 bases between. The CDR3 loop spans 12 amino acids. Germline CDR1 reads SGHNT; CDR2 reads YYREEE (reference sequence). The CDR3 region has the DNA TGTGCCAGCAGCCTCGACAACAATGAGCAGTTCTTC. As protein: CASSLDNNEQFF.

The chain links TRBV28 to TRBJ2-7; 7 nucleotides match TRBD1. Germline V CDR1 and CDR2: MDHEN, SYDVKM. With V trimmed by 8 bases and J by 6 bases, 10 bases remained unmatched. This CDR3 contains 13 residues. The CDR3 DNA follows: TGTGCCAGCTCCTCGAGGGGGCTAATCGAGCAGTACTTC. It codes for CASSSRGLIEQYF.

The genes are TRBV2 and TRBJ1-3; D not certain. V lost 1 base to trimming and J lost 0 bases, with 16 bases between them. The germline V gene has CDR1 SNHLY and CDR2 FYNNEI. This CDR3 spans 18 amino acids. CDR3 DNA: TGTGCCAGCAGTGAAGTCCCTGCCTCGCTCCTCTCTGGAAACACCATATATTTT. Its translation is CASSEVPASLLSGNTIYF.

The CDR3 coding sequence is TGTGCCACCAGCAGAGAAGGGGGGACAGTCGCTTACGAGCAGTACTTC. Translation: CATSREGGTVAYEQYF. This sequence joins TRBV15 and TRBJ2-7, with TRBD1 as a possible D gene (7 bases). The CDR3 spans 16 residues. V was pared by 0 bases and J by 4 bases, with 16 bases between. Germline V lookup: CDR1 LNHNV, CDR2 YYDKDF (reference sequence).

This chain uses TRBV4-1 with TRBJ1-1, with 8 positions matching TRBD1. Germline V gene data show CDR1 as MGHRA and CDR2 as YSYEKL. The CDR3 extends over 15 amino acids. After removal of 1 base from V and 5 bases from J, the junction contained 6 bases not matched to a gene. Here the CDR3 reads CASSQGGQGVTEAFF. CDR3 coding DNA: TGCGCCAGCAGCCAAGGCGGACAGGGTGTTACTGAAGCTTTCTTT.

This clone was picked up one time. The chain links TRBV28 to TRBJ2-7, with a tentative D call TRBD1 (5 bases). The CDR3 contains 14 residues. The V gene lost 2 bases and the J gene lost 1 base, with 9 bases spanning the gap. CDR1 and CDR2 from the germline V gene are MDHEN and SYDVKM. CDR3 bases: TGTGCCAGCAGTTTAGTACAGGCGTCCTACGAGCAGTACTTC. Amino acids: CASSLVQASYEQYF.